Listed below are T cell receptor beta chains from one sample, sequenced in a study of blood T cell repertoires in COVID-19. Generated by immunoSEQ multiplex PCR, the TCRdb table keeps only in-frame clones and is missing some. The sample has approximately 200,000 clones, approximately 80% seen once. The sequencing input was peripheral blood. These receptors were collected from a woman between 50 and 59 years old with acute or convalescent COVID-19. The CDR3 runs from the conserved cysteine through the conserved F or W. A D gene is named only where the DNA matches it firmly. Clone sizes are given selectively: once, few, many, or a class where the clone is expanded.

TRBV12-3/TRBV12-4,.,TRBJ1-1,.,CASRENRFPEAFF,TGTGCCAGCAGGGAGAACAGGTTCCCTGAAGCTTTCTTT
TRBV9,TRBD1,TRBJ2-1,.,CASSDRGVGLMSYNEQFF,TGTGCCAGCAGCGACAGGGGTGTAGGGCTAATGTCTTACAATGAGCAGTTCTTC
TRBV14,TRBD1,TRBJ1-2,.,CASSQVSGTVGYTF,TGTGCCAGCAGCCAAGTTTCCGGGACAGTTGGCTACACCTTC
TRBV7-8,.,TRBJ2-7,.,CASSLNGIFYEQYF,TGTGCCAGCAGCCTAAATGGCATTTTCTACGAGCAGTACTTC
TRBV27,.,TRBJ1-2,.,CASSLKQGSPMGGYTF,TGTGCCAGCAGTTTGAAACAGGGCTCTCCGATGGGGGGCTACACCTTC
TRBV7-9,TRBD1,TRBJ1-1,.,CASSSPGGNTEAFF,TGTGCCAGCAGCTCTCCAGGGGGCAACACTGAAGCTTTCTTT
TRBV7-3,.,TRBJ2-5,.,CASSLSIQETQYF,TGTGCCAGCAGCTTAAGTATCCAAGAGACCCAGTACTTC
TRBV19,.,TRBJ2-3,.,CASDQHRSSTDTQYF,TGTGCCAGTGATCAACACCGATCTAGCACAGATACGCAGTATTTT
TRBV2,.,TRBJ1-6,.,CASTGGVADNSPLHF,TGTGCCAGCACCGGAGGGGTAGCGGATAATTCACCCCTCCACTTT
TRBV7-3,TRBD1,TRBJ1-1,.,CASSLNPGGTEAFF,TGTGCCAGCAGCTTAAACCCAGGGGGCACTGAAGCTTTCTTT
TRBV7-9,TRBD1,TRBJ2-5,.,CASSPGQGQETQYF,TGTGCCAGCAGCCCGGGACAGGGGCAAGAGACCCAGTACTTC
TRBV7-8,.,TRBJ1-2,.,CASSLASGVGYTF,TGTGCCAGCAGCTTAGCCTCCGGGGTGGGCTACACCTTC
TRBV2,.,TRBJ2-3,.,CASREGTAPFLDTQYF,TGTGCCAGCAGGGAGGGGACAGCTCCTTTCTTAGATACGCAGTATTTT
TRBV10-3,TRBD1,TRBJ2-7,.,CAISGKTGGSYEQYF,TGTGCCATCAGTGGCAAGACAGGGGGTTCCTACGAGCAGTACTTC
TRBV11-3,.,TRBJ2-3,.,CASSLGFSGTTDTQYF,TGTGCCAGCAGCTTAGGGTTTAGCGGAACCACAGATACGCAGTATTTT
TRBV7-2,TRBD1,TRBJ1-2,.,CASSSDLRDSYGYTF,TGTGCCAGCAGCTCGGATCTCCGGGACAGCTATGGCTACACCTTC
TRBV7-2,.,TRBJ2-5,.,CASSSAWQGGTQYF,TGTGCCAGCAGCTCCGCCTGGCAGGGGGGGACCCAGTACTTC
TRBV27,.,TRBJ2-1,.,CASSLGGRGAYNEQFF,TGTGCCAGCAGTTTAGGGGGGAGGGGGGCCTACAATGAGCAGTTCTTC
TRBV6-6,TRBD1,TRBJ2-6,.,CASSLDRGLSLGANVLTF,TGTGCCAGCAGTCTAGACAGGGGGTTGTCTCTGGGGGCCAACGTCCTGACTTTC
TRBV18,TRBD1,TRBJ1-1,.,CASRQGANTEAFF,TGTGCCAGTCGACAGGGGGCGAACACTGAAGCTTTCTTT
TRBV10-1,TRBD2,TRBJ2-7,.,CASSESGTSGRDEQYF,TGCGCCAGCAGTGAGTCGGGGACTAGCGGGAGGGACGAGCAGTACTTC
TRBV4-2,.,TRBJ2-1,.,CASSQGAGPYNEQFF,TGTGCCAGCAGCCAAGGGGCAGGGCCCTACAATGAGCAGTTCTTC
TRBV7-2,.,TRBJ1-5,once,CASSLGGDPRTQPQHF,TGTGCCAGCAGCTTAGGGGGGGACCCAAGAACCCAGCCCCAGCATTTT
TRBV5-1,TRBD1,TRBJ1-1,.,CASSWTGRDTEAFF,TGCGCCAGCAGCTGGACAGGGCGTGACACTGAAGCTTTCTTT
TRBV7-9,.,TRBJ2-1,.,CASSSRLVSHNEQFF,TGTGCCAGCAGCTCGCGACTAGTGTCCCACAATGAGCAGTTCTTC
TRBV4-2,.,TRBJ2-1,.,CASSQVYATAEQFF,TGTGCCAGCAGCCAAGTGTATGCTACTGCTGAGCAGTTCTTC
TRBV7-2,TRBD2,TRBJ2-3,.,CASSLKFQRGGDTQYF,TGTGCCAGCAGCTTAAAGTTCCAGCGGGGGGGAGATACGCAGTATTTT
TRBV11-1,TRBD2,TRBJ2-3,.,CASSQTSGAGTQYF,TGTGCCAGCAGCCAGACTAGCGGGGCCGGTACGCAGTATTTT
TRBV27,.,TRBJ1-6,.,CASSSSRAGYYNSPLHF,TGTGCCAGCAGTTCCTCTAGGGCGGGCTACTATAATTCACCCCTCCACTTT
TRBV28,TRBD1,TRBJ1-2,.,CASSPRGPSGYTF,TGTGCCAGCAGTCCAAGGGGGCCCAGTGGCTACACCTTC
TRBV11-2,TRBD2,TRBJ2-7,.,CASSLLPSGGTYEQYF,TGTGCCAGCAGCTTACTCCCTAGCGGGGGTACCTACGAGCAGTACTTC
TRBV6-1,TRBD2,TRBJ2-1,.,CASSEASGGLDEQFF,TGTGCCAGCAGTGAAGCTAGCGGGGGGTTGGATGAGCAGTTCTTC
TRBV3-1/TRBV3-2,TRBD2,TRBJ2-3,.,CASSQVPVLREGDTQYF,TGTGCCAGCAGCCAAGTTCCTGTTTTGCGGGAGGGAGATACGCAGTATTTT
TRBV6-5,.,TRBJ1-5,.,CASSLKGFGNQPQHF,TGTGCCAGCAGTTTGAAGGGGTTCGGCAATCAGCCCCAGCATTTT
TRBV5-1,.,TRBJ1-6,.,CASSHSGENSPLHF,TGCGCCAGCAGCCATTCAGGGGAGAATTCACCCCTCCACTTT
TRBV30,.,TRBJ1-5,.,CAWTAGYNQPQHF,TGTGCCTGGACCGCAGGGTACAATCAGCCCCAGCATTTT
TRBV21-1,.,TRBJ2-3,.,CPRGEGSTDTQYF,TGTCCCAGGGGGGAGGGTAGCACAGATACGCAGTATTTT
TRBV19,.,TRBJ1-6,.,CASSRIGSESPLHF,TGTGCCAGTAGTCGCATAGGGAGCGAATCACCCCTCCACTTT
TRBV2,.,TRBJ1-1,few,CASTKGENTEAFF,TGTGCCAGCACCAAGGGGGAAAACACTGAAGCTTTCTTT
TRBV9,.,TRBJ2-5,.,CASSVDHSRGDQGLRETQYF,TGTGCCAGCAGCGTAGATCACTCCAGAGGCGACCAGGGACTTAGGGAGACCCAGTACTTC
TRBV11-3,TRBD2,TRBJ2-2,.,CASSLGREVDTGELFF,TGTGCCAGCAGCCTCGGGCGGGAGGTGGACACCGGGGAGCTGTTTTTT
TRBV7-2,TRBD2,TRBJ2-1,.,CASTLRTSGGRQFF,TGTGCCAGCACCCTGAGGACTAGCGGGGGGAGGCAGTTCTTC
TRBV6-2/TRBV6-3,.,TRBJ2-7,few,CASSYSGGSFGEQYF,TGTGCCAGCAGTTACTCGGGGGGTAGCTTCGGAGAGCAGTACTTC
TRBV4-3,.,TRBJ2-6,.,CASSRDSSGANVLTF,TGCGCCAGCAGCCGAGACAGCTCTGGGGCCAACGTCCTGACTTTC
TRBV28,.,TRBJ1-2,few,CASSQPGVFGYTF,TGTGCCAGCAGTCAACCAGGGGTTTTCGGCTACACCTTC
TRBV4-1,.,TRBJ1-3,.,CASSRTGDSGNTIYF,TGCGCCAGCAGCCGAACCGGGGACTCTGGAAACACCATATATTTT
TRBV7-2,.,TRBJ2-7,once,CASSPTAPEIYEQYF,TGTGCCAGCAGCCCGACAGCCCCCGAAATCTACGAGCAGTACTTC
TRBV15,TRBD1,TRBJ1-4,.,CATSPMGQGSNWEKLFF,TGTGCCACCAGCCCTATGGGACAGGGGTCGAATTGGGAAAAACTGTTTTTT
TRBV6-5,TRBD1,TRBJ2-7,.,CASMGDSFYEQYF,TGTGCCAGCATGGGGGACAGTTTCTACGAGCAGTACTTC
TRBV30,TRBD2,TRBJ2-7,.,CAWSVAGGYEQYF,TGTGCCTGGAGTGTAGCGGGGGGATACGAGCAGTACTTC
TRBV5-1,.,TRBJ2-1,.,CASSLGVFGGNLVEQFF,TGCGCCAGCAGCTTGGGGGTTTTTGGCGGGAATTTAGTGGAGCAGTTCTTC
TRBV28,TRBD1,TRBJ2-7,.,CASSLYRGSTYEQYF,TGTGCCAGCAGTTTATACAGGGGTAGCACCTACGAGCAGTACTTC
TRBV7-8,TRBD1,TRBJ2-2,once,CASSFGQGVGTGELFF,TGTGCCAGCAGCTTCGGACAGGGAGTTGGCACCGGGGAGCTGTTTTTT
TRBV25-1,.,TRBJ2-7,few,CASSPPGTHHEQYF,TGTGCCAGCAGTCCGCCAGGGACTCACCACGAGCAGTACTTC
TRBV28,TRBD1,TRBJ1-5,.,CASSPQGMRVNQPQHF,TGTGCCAGCAGCCCACAGGGGATGAGGGTCAATCAGCCCCAGCATTTT